The T cell receptor (beta chain) under discussion was sequenced for a study of T-cell memory formation after mild COVID-19. Study-level findings and limits: Balance between CD4 and CD8 was seen in clones contracting day 15 to 85, and a CD4+ lean was seen in later expanders. Certain responding clones were present in pre-infection memory, suggesting participation of cross-reactive memory. The main location of contracting CD4+ clones was CM and EM, and that of contracting CD8+ clones was EMRA.

Germline lookup yields CDR1 DFQATT and CDR2 SNEGSKA (reference sequence). This CDR3 has 15 residues. Trimming cost V 6 bases and J 4 bases, with 20 bases left between them. Notes on this clonotype: The target antigen is unknown.

Constant-segment-primed 5'RACE gave TCR alpha and TCR beta cDNA libraries with sample barcodes and UMIs. Using its own MiXCR run on the 5' RACE reads, TCRdb lists one record per CDR3 protein. Of 150,000 to 200,000 distinct CDR3 sequences in the sample, roughly 13% were seen once. This sequence originates from a man aged 18 to 29 who had mild COVID-19 (a few samples of this study predate the infection). Cell type and time point are not known. This chain uses TRBV20-1 with TRBJ2-3; either TRBD1 or TRBD2 may supply D (7 bases each). The sequenced sample was PBMCs or a T cell subset sorted from them (not recorded which). CDR3: CSAQKRDSGADTQYF. The CDR3 DNA is TGCAGTGCGCAGAAGCGGGACAGTGGGGCAGATACGCAGTATTTT.